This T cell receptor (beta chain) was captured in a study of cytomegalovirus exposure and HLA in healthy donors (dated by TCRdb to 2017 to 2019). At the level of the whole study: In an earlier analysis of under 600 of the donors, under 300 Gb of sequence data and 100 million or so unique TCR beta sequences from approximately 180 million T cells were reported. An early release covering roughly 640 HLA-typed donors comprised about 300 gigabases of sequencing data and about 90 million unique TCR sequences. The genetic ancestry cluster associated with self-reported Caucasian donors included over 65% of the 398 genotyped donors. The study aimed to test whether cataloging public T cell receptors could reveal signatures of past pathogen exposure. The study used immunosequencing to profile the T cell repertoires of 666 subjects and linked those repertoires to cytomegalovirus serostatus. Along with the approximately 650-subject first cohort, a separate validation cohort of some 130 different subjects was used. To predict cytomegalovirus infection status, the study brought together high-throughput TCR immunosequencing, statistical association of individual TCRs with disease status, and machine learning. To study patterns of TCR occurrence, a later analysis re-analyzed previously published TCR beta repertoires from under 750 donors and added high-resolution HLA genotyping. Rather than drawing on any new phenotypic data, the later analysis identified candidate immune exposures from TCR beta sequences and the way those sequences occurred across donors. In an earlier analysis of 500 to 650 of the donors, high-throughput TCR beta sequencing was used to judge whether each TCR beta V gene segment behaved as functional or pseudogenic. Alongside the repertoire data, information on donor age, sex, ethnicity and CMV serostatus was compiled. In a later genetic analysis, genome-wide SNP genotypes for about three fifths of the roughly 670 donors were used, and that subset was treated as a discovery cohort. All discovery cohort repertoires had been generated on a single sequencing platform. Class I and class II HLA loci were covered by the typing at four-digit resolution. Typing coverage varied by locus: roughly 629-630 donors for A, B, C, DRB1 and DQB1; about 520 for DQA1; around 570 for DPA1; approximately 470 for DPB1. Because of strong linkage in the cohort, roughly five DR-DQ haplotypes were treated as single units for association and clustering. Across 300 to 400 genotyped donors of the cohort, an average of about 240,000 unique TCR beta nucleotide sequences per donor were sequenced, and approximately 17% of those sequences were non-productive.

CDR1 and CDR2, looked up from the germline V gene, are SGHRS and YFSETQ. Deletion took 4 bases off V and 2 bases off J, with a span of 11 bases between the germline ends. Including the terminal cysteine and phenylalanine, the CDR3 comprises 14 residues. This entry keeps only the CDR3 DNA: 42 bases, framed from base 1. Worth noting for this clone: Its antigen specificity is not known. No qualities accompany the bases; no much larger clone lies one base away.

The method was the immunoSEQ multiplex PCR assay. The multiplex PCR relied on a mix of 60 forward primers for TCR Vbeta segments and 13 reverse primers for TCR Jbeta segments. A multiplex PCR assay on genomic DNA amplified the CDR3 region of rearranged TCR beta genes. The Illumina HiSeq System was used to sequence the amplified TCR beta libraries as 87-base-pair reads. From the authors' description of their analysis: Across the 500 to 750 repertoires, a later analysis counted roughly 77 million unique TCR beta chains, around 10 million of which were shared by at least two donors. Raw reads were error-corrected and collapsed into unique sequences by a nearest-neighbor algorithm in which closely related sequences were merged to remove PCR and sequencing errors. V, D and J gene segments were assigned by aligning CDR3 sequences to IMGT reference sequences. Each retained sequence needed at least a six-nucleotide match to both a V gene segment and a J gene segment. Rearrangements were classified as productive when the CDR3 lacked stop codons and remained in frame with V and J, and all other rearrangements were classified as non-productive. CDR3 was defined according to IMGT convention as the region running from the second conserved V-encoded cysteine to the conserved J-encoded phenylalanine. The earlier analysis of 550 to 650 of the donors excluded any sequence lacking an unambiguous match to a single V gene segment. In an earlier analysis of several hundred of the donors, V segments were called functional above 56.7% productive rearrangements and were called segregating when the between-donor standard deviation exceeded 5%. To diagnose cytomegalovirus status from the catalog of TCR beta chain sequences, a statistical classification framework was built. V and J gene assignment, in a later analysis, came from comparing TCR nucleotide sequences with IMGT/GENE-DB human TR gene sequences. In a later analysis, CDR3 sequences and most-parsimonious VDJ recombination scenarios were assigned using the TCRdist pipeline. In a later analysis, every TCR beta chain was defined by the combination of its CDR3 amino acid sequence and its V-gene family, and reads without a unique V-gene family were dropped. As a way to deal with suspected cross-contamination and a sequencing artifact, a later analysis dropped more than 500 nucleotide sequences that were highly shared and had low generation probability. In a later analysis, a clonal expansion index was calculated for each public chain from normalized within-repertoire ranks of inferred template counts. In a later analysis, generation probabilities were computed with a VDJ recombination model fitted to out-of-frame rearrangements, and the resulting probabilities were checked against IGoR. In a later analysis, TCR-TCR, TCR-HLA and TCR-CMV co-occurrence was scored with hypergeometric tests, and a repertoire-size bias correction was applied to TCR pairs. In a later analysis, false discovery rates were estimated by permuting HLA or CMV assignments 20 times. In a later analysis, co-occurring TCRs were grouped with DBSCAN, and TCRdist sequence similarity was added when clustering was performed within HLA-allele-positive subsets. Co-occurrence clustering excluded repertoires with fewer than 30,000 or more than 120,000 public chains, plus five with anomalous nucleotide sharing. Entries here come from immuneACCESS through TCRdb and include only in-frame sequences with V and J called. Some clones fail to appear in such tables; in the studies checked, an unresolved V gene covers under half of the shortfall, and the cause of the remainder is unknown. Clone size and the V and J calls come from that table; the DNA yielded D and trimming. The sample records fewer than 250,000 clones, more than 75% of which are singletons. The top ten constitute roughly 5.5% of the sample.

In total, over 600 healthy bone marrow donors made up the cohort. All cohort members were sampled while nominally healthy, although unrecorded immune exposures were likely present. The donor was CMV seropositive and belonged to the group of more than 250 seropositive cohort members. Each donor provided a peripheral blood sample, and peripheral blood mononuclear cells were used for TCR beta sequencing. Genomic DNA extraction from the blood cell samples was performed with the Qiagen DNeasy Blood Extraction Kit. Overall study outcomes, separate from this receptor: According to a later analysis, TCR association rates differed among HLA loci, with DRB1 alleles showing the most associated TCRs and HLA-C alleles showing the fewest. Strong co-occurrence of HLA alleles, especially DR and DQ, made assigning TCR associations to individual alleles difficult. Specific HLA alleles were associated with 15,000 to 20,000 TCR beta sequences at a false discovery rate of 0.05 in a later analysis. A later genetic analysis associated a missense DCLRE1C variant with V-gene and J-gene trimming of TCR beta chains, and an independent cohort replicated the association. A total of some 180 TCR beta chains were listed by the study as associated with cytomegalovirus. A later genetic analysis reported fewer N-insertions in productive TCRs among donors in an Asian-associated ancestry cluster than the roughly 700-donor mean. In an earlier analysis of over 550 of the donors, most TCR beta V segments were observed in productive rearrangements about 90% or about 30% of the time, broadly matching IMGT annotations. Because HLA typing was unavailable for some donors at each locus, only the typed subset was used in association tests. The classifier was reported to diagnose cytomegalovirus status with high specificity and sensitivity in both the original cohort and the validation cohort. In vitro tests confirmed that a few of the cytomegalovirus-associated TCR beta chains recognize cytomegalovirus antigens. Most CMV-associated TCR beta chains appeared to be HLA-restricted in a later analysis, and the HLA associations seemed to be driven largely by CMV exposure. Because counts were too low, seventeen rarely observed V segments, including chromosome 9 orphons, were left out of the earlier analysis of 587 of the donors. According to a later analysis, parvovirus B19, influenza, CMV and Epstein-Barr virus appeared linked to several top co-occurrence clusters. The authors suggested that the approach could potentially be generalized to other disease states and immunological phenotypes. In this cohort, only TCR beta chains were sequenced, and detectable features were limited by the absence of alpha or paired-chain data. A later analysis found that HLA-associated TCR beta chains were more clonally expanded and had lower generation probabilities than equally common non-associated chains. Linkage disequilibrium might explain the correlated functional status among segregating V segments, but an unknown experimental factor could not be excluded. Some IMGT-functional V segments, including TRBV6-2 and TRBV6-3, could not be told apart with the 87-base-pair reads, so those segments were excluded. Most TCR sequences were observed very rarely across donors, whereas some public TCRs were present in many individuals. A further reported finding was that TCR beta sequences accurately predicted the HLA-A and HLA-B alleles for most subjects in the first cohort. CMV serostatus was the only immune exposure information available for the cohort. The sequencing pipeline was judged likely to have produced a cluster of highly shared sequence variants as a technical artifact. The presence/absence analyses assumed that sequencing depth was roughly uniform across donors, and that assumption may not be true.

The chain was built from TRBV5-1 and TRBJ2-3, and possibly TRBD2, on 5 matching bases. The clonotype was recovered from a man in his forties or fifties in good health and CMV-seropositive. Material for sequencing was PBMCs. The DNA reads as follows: TGCGCCAGCAGCACTAGGGTAAACACAGATACGCAGTATTTT. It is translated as CASSTRVNTDTQYF. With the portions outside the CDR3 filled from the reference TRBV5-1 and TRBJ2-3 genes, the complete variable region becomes KAGVTQTPRYLIKTRGQQVTLSCSPISGHRSVSWYQQTPGQGLQFLFEYFSETQRNKGNFPGRFSGRQFSNSRSEMNVSTLELGDSALYLCASSTRVNTDTQYFGPGTRLTVL.